Included here is one TCR beta chain sequence, with context. Between the trimmed V and J ends, which lost 2 bases and 8 bases, there was a span of 5 bases. The CDR3 length is 11 residues. Germline CDR1 reads SGHDT; CDR2 reads YYEEEE. These data come from a study of cytomegalovirus exposure and HLA in healthy donors. Both 60 Vbeta primers and 13 Jbeta primers went into the PCR. The method was immunoSEQ multiplex PCR; TCRdb's version includes in-frame clones alone and lacks a portion of them. Of about 180,000 clones in the sample, roughly 75% were seen once. The chain employs TRBV5-6 and TRBJ2-1; D may be TRBD2 (5 bases). The clonotype originates from a woman in her fifties or sixties in good health and CMV-seropositive. Sequencing was carried out using PBMCs. The CDR3 region is CASSFGDEQFF. The CDR3, as DNA: TGTGCCAGCAGCTTCGGGGATGAGCAGTTCTTC.